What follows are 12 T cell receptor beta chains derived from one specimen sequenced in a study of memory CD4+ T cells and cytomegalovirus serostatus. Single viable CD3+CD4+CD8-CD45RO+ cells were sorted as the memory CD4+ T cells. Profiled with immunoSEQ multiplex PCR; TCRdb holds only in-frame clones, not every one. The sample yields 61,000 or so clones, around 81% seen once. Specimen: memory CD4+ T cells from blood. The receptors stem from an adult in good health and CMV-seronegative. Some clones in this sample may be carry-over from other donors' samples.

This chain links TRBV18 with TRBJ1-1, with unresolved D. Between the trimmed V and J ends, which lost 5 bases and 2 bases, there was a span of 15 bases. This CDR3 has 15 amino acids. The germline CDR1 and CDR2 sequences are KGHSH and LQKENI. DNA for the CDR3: TGTGCCAGCTCATCCTCTGATGCGGGTAACACTGAAGCTTTCTTT. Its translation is CASSSSDAGNTEAFF.

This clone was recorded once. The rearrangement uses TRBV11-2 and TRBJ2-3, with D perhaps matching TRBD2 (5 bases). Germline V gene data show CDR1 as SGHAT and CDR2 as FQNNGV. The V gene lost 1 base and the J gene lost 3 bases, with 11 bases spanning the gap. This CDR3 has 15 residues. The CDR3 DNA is TGTGCCAGCAGCTTAGTACGAGGGAAGACAGATACGCAGTATTTT. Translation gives CASSLVRGKTDTQYF.

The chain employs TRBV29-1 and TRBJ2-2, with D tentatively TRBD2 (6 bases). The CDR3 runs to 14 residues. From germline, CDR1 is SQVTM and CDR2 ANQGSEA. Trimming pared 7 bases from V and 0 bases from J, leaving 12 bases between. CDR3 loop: CSAGGGTNTGELFF. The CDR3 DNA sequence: TGCAGCGCTGGGGGAGGAACGAACACCGGGGAGCTGTTTTTT.

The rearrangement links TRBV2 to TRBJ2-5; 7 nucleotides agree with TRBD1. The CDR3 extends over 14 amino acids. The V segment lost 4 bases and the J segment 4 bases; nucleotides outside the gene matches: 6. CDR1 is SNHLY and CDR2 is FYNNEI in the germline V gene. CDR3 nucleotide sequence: TGTGCCAGCAGTGCGAACAGGGGAACAGAGACCCAGTACTTC. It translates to CASSANRGTETQYF.

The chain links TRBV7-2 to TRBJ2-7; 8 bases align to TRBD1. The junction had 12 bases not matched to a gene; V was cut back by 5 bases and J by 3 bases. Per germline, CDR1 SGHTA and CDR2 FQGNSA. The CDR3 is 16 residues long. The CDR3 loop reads CASSLTGTGKLYEQYF. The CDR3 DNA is TGTGCCAGCAGCCTGACCGGGACAGGAAAGCTCTACGAGCAGTACTTC.

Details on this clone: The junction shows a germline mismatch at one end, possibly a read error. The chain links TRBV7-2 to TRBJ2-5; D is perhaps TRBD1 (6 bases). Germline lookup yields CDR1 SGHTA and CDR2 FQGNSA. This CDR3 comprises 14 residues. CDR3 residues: CASSSRTVQKTQYF. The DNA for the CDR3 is TGTGCCAGCAGCTCCAGGACAGTCCAAAAGACCCAGTACTTC.

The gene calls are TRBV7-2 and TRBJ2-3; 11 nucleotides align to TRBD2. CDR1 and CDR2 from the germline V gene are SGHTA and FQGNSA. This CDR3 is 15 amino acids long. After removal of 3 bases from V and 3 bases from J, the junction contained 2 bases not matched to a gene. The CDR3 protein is CASSFRLAGTDTQYF. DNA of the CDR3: TGTGCCAGCAGCTTTAGACTAGCGGGGACAGATACGCAGTATTTT.

CDR3 in amino acids: CASHKGGPAYEQYF. The DNA for the CDR3 is TGTGCCAGCCATAAAGGGGGGCCCGCCTACGAGCAGTACTTC. This chain uses TRBV28 with TRBJ2-7; TRBD1 or TRBD2 may be the D gene (6 bases each). V lost 8 bases and J lost 2, with 16 bases in between. The germline CDR1 and CDR2 sequences are MDHEN and SYDVKM. The CDR3 is 14 residues long.

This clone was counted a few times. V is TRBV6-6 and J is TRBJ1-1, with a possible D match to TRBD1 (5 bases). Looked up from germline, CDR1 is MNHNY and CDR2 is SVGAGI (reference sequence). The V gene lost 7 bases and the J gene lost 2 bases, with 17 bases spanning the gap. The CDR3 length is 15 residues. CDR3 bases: TGTGCCAGCAACGACCTCGGGGCGGATAACACTGAAGCTTTCTTT. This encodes CASNDLGADNTEAFF.

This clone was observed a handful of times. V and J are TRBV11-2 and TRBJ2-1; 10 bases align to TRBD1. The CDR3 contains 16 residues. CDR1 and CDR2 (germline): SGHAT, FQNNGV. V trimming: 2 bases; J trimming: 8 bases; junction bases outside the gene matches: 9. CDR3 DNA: TGTGCCAGCAGCTTACAACCCGCCGGACAGGGGGATGAGCAGTTCTTC. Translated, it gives CASSLQPAGQGDEQFF. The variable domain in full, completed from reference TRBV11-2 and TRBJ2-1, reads EAGVAQSPRYKIIEKRQSVAFWCNPISGHATLYWYQQILGQGPKLLIQFQNNGVVDDSQLPKDRFSAERLKGVDSTLKIQPAKLEDSAVYLCASSLQPAGQGDEQFFGPGTRLTVL.

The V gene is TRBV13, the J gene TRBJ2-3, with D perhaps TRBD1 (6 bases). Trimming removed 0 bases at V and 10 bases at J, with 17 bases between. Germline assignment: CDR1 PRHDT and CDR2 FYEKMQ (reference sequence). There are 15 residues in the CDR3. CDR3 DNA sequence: TGTGCCAGCAGCTTAGGGGGGGCTAAAAGGGGTTCGCAGTATTTT. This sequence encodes CASSLGGAKRGSQYF.

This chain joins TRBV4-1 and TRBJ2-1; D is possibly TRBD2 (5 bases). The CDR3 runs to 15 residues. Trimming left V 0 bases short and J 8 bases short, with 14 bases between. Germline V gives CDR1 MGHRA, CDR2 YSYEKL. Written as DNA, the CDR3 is TGCGCCAGCAGCCAAGATCGCGAGGGAAACGATGAGCAGTTCTTC. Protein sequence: CASSQDREGNDEQFF.